These 5 T cell receptor beta chains were all obtained from the same sample, sequenced in a study of T cell changes during pregnancy in multiple sclerosis (dated by TCRdb to about 2019). Receptor libraries were prepared by the immunoSEQ multiplex PCR assay. Here the immuneACCESS table is served through TCRdb, limited to in-frame sequences with V and J called. Missing clones are a known gap in these copies; in checked studies unresolved V genes cover under half, and the rest lacks a known reason. Present in this sample are 58,000 or so clones, 85% to 95% of which were seen just once. The top ten clones comprise 0.45% to 0.6% of the sample. This specimen was CD4+ T cells from peripheral blood mononuclear cells, taken in the third trimester of pregnancy. These receptors were taken from a female donor with multiple sclerosis, enrolled in a pregnancy study.

This clone was observed once. The rearrangement joins TRBV7-9 to TRBJ2-2; D is ambiguous. Trimming stripped 3 bases from V and 0 bases from J, with 11 bases between. The CDR3 consists of 16 residues. The V gene's germline CDR1 is SEHNR and CDR2 FQNEAQ (reference sequence). CDR3: CASSFIRPANTGELFF. The CDR3 DNA sequence: TGTGCCAGCAGCTTTATCCGTCCAGCGAACACCGGGGAGCTGTTTTTT. The full variable domain, in which reference TRBV7-9 and TRBJ2-2 provide the parts outside the CDR3, is DTGVSQNPRHKITKRGQNVTFRCDPISEHNRLYWYRQTLGQGPEFLTYFQNEAQLEKSRLLSDRFSAERPKGSFSTLEIQRTEQGDSAMYLCASSFIRPANTGELFFGEGSRLTVL.

The chain links TRBV6-1 to TRBJ1-2; D remains ambiguous. The length of the CDR3 is 13 residues. The V and J ends lost 6 bases and 8 bases respectively, with 16 bases between them. The V gene's germline CDR1 is MNHNS and CDR2 SASEGT. For the CDR3, the DNA is TGTGCCAGCAGGACCGAGGGCTTACGAGGCTACACCTTC. Translation gives CASRTEGLRGYTF.

V gene TRBV7-8 combines with J gene TRBJ2-3; D may be TRBD1 (5 bases). Germline V gives CDR1 SGHVS, CDR2 FQNEAQ. The CDR3 totals 15 residues. Trimming cost V 1 base and J 2 bases, with 10 bases left between them. As DNA, the CDR3 is TGTGCCAGCAGCTTAGGTAGGGGTATCACAGATACGCAGTATTTT. Amino acid sequence: CASSLGRGITDTQYF.

V and J are TRBV5-5 and TRBJ1-5; 8 positions match TRBD1. Unmatched junction bases numbered 7, after V lost 5 bases and J lost 3 bases. Germline V gene lookup returns CDR1 SGHKS and CDR2 YYEKEE (reference sequence). There are 15 residues in the CDR3. The CDR3 is CASSRQGFPNQPQHF. CDR3 DNA sequence: TGTGCCAGCAGTCGACAGGGGTTCCCCAATCAGCCCCAGCATTTT.

The V call is TRBV5-4, the J call TRBJ1-2; D gene ambiguous. The CDR3 length is 12 residues. Germline V gene sequence: CDR1 SGHNT, CDR2 YYREEE (reference sequence). V gave up 3 bases and J gave up 7 bases, with 10 bases separating them. DNA for the CDR3: TGTGCCAGCAGCTCGGAGCGCAGTGGCTACACCTTC. This gives the protein CASSSERSGYTF.